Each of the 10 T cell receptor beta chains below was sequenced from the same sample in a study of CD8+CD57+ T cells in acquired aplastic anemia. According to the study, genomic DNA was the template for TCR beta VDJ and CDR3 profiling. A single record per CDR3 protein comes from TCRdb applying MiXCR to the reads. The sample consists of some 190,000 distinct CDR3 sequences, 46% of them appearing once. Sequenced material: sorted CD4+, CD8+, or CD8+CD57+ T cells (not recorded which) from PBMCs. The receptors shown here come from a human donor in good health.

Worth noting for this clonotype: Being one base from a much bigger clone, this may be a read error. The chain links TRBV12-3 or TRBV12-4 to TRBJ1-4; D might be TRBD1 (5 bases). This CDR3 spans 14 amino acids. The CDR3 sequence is CASSSGGVDEKLLF. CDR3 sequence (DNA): TGTGCCAGCAGTTCGGGAGGGGTAGATGAAAAACTGCTTTTT.

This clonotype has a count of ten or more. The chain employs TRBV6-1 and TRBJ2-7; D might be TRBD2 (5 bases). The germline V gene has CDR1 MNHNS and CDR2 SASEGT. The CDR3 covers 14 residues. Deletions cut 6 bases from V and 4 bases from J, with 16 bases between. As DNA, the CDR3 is TGTGCCAGCAGCGCCGAAGAGGGCGGGTACGAGCAGTACTTC. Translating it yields CASSAEEGGYEQYF.

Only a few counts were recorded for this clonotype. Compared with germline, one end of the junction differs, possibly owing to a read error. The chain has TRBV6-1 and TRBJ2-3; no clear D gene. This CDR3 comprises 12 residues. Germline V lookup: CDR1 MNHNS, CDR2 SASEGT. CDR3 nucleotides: TGTGTCAGCAGTGCGGTAGCAGATACGCAGTATTTT. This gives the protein CVSSAVADTQYF.

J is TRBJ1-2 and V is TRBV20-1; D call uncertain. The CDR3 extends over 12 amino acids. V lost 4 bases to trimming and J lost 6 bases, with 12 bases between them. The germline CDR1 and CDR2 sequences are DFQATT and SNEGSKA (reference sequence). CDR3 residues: CSATKGLDGYTF. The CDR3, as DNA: TGCAGTGCTACAAAGGGTCTAGATGGCTACACCTTC.

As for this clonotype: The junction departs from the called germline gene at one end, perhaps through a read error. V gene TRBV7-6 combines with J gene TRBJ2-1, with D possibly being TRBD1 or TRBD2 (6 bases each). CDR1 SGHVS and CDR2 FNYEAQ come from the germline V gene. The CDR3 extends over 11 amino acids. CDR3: CASSYREAVLF. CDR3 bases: TGTGCCAGCAGCTACAGGGAGGCCGTCCTCTTC.

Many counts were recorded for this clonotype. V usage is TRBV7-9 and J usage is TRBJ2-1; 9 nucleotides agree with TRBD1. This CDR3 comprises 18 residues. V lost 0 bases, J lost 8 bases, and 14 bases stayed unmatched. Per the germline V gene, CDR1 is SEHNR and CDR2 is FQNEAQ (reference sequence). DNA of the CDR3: TGTGCCAGCAGCTTAGCGAATCTGAGGGACAGGGTTCTCGATGAGCAGTTCTTC. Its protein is CASSLANLRDRVLDEQFF.

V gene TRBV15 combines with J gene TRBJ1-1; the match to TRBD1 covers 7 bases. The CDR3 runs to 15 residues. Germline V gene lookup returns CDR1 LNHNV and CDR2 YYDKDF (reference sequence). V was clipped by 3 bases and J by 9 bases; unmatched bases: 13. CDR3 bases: TGTGCCACCAGCAGTGACAGGGAGGGCAATCGAAAAGCTTTCTTT. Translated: CATSSDREGNRKAFF.

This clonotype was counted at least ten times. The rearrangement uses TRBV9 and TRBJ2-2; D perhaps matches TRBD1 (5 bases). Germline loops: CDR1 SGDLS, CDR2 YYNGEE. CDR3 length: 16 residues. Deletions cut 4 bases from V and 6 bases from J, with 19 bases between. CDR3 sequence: CASSPQGLGSAGELFF. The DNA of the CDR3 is TGTGCCAGCAGCCCTCAGGGCCTCGGGTCGGCCGGGGAGCTGTTTTTT.

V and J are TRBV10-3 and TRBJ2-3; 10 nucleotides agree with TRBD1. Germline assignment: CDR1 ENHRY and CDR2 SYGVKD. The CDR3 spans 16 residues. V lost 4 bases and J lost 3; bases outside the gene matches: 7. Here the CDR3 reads CAISGRDRGATDTQYF. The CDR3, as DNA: TGTGCCATCAGTGGAAGGGACAGGGGAGCAACAGATACGCAGTATTTT.

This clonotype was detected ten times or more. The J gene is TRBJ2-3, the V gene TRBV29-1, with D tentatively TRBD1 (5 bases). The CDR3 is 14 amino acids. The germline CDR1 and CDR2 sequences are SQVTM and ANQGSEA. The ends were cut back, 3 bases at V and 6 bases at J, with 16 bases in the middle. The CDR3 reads CSVETTQDRDTQYF. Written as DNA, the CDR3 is TGCAGCGTTGAGACCACACAGGATAGGGATACGCAGTATTTT.